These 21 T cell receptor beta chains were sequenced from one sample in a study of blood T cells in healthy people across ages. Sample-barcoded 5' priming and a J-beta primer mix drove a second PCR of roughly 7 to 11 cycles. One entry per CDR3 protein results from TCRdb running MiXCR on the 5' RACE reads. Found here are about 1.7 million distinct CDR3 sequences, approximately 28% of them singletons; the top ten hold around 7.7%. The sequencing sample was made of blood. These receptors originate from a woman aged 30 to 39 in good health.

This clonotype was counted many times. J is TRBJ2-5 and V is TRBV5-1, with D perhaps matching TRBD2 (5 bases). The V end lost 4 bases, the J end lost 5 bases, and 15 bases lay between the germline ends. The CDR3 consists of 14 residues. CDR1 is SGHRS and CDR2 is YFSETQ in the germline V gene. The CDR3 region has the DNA TGCGCCAGCAGCCTAGCCGACGCCAGGGAGACCCAGTACTTC. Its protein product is CASSLADARETQYF.

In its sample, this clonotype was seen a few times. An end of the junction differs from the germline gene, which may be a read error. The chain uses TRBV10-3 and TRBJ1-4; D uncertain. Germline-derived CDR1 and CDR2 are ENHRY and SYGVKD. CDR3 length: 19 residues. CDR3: CATSVRPAGSVATNEKLFF. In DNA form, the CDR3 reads TGTGCCACCAGTGTTAGACCGGCCGGGAGCGTTGCAACTAATGAAAAGCTGTTTTTT.

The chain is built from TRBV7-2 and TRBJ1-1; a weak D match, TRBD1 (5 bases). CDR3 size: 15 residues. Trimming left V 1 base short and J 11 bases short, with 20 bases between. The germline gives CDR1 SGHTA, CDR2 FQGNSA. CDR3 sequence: CASSLGLWDRSGAFF. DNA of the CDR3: TGTGCCAGCAGCTTAGGACTCTGGGACCGAAGTGGGGCTTTCTTT.

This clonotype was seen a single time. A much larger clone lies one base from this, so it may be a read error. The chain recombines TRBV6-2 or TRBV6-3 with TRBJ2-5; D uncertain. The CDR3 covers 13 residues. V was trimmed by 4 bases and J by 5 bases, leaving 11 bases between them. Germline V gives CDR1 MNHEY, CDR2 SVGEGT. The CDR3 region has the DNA TGTGCCAGCAGTTGCTGGAAATGGGAGACCCAGTACTTC. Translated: CASSCWKWETQYF.

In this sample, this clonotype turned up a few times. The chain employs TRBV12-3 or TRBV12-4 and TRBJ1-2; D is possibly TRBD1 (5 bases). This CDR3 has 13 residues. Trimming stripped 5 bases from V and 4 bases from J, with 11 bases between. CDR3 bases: TGTGCCAGCAGTCCAGAGACAGTCTATGGCTACACCTTC. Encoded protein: CASSPETVYGYTF.

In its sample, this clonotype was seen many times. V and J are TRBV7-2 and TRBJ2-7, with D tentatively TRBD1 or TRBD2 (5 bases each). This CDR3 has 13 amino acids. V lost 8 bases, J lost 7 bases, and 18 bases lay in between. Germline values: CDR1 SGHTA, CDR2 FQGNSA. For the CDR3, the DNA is TGTGCCAGCGCTGGAGTGGCTGAGGGGGAGCAGTACTTC. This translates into CASAGVAEGEQYF.

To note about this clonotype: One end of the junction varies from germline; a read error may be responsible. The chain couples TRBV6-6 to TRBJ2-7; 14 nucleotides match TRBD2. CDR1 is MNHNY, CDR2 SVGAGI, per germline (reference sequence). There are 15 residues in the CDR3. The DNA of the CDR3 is TGTGCCAGCAGTCATAGGACTAGCGGGAGGTACGGGCAGTACTTC. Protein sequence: CASSHRTSGRYGQYF.

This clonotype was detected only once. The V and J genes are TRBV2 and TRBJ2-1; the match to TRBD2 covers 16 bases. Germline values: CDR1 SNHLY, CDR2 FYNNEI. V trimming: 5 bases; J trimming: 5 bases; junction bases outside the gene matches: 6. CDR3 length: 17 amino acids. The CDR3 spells CASSQGTSGRADNEQFF. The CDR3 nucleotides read TGTGCCAGCAGTCAGGGGACTAGCGGGAGGGCGGACAATGAGCAGTTCTTC.

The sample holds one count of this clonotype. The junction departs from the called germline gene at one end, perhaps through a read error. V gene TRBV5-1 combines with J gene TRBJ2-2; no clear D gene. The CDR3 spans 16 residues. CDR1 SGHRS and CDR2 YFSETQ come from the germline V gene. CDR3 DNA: TGCGCCAGCAGCTTCATAGGGAACTCGAACATCGGGGAGCTGTTTTTT. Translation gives CASSFIGNSNIGELFF.

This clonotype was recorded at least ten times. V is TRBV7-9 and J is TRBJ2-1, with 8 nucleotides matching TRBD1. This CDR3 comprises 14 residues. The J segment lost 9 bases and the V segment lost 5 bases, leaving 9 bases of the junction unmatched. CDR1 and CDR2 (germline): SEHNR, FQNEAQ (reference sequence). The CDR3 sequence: CASSPWTGLGEQFF. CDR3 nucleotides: TGTGCCAGCAGCCCCTGGACAGGGTTGGGTGAGCAGTTCTTC.

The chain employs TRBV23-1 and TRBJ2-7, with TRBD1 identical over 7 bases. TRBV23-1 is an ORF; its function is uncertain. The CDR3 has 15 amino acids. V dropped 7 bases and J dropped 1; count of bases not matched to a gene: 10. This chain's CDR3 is CASISDRSASYEQYF. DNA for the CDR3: TGCGCCAGCATATCGGACAGGAGCGCTTCCTACGAGCAGTACTTC.

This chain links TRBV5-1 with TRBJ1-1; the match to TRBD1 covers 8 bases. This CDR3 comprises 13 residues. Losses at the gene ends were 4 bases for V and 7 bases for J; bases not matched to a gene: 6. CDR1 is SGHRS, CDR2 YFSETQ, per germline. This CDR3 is CASSAGQELEAFF. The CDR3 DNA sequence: TGCGCCAGCAGCGCGGGACAGGAACTTGAAGCTTTCTTT.

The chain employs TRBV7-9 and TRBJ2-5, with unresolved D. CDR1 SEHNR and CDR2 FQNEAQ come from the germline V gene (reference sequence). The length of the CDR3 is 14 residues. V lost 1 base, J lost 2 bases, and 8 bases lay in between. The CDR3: CASSLETPQETQYF. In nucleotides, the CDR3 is TGTGCCAGCAGCTTAGAGACACCTCAAGAGACCCAGTACTTC.

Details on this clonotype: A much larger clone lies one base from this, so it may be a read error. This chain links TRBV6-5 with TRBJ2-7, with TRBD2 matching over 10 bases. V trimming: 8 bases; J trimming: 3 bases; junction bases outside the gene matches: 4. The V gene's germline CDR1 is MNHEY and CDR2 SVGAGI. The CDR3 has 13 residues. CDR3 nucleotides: TGTGCCAGCGGGGGACTAGCGAGCTACGAGCAGTACTTC. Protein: CASGGLASYEQYF.

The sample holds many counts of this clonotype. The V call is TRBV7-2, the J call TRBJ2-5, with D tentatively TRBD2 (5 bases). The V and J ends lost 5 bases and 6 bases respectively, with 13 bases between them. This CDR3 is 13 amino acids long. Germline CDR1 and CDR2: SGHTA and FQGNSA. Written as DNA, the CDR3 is TGTGCCAGCAGCCCCACTAGTTGGAAGACCCAGTACTTC. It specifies CASSPTSWKTQYF.

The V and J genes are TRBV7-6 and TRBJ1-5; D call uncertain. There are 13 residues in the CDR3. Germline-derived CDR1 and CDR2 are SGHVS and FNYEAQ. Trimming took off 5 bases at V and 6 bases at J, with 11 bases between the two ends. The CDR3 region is CASSQGRVQPQHF. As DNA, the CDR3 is TGTGCCAGCAGCCAAGGAAGAGTTCAGCCCCAGCATTTT.

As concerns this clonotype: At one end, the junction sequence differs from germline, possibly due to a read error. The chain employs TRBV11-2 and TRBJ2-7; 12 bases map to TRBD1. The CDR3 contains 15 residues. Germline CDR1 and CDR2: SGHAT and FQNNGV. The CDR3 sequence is CASSLAGTGGAELYF. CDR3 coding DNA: TGTGCCAGCAGCTTAGCAGGGACAGGGGGCGCCGAGCTGTACTTC.

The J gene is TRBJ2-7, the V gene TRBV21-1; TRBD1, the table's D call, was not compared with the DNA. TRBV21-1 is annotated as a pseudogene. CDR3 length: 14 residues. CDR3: CASSTQGLSYEQYF. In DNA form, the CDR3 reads TGTGCCAGCAGTACCCAGGGGCTCTCCTACGAGCAGTACTTC.

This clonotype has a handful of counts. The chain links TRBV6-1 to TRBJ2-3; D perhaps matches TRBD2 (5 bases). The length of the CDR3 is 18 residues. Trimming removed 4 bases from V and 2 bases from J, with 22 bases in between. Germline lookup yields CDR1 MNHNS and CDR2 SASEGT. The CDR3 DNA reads TGTGCCAGCAGTGGGTCGGGGAGCAGCCATAGTCTCACAGATACGCAGTATTTT. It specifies CASSGSGSSHSLTDTQYF.

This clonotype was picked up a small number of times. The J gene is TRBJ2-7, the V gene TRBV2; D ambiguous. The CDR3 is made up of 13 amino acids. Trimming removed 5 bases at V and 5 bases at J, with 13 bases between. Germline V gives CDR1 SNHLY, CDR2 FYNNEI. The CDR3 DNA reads TGTGCCAGCAGTCGGACCGAGACGGACGAGCAGTACTTC. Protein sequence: CASSRTETDEQYF.

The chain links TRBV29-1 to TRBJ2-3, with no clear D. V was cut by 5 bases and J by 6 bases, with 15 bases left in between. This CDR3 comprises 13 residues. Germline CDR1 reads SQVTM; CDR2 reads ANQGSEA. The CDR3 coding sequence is TGCAGCGTTATTGTCACTCGTTTCGATACGCAGTATTTT. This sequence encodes CSVIVTRFDTQYF.